The 19 T cell receptor beta chains given below trace back to one sample, sequenced in a study of tumor and adjacent non-tumor tissue in lung cancer. Three rounds of nested PCR, following a modified ARM-PCR protocol, produced the TCRbeta library. In TCRdb, the multiplex PCR reads were re-called with MiXCR into one record per CDR3 protein. Among more than 70,000 distinct CDR3 sequences listed, about three fifths were seen once. RNA was extracted from bulk tissue without any cell sorting. Sequenced material: lung tumor tissue. These receptors all come from a man aged 65-85 years with non-small cell lung cancer.

This clonotype was observed a handful of times. This sequence joins TRBV30 and TRBJ2-5; D remains unclear. The germline V gene has CDR1 GTSNPN and CDR2 SVGIG (reference sequence). This CDR3 has 11 residues. Trimming shortened V by 4 bases and J by 1 base, and 4 bases separated the two germline ends. CDR3 bases: TGTGCCTGGAACTTCCAAGAGACCCAGTACTTC. Translation gives CAWNFQETQYF.

On this clonotype: The junction and the germline gene differ at one end; a read error may be behind it. J is TRBJ1-3 and V is TRBV20-1, with D unresolved. The germline gives CDR1 DFQATT, CDR2 SNEGSKA (reference sequence). The length of the CDR3 is 12 residues. The CDR3: CSAQISGNAIYF. For the CDR3, the DNA is TGCAGTGCCCAGATCTCTGGAAACGCCATATATTTT.

This clonotype appeared a few times. This may be a read error: a much more frequent sequence differs by one nucleotide. V is TRBV12-3 or TRBV12-4 and J is TRBJ1-1; no definite D call. The CDR3 has 14 residues. CDR3 nucleotides: TGTGTCAGCAGTTTAGCGGTGGAACTTGCTGAAGCTTTCTTT. This translates into CVSSLAVELAEAFF.

The V gene is TRBV24-1, the J gene TRBJ2-2; D might be TRBD2 (5 bases). CDR1 is KGHDR, CDR2 SFDVKD, per germline. CDR3 length equals 15 residues. Trimming took off 1 base at V and 4 bases at J, with 9 bases between the two ends. CDR3 loop: CATSDLGSVTGELFF. The DNA of the CDR3 is TGTGCCACCAGTGATTTAGGGAGTGTCACCGGGGAGCTGTTTTTT.

There are many counts of this clonotype. This rearrangement joins TRBV12-3 or TRBV12-4 to TRBJ2-7; D call uncertain. The CDR3 sequence is 13 residues long. Trimming took off 0 bases at V and 7 bases at J, with 10 bases between the two ends. CDR3 sequence: CASSLAGLGEQYF. The DNA for the CDR3 is TGTGCCAGCAGTTTAGCAGGATTGGGGGAGCAGTACTTC.

This clonotype was found a few times. Just one base apart from a much larger clone, this may be a read error. The genes are TRBV12-3 or TRBV12-4 and TRBJ1-2, with unresolved D. V lost 1 base and J lost 8, with 11 bases in between. The CDR3 spans 13 residues. DNA for the CDR3: TGTGCCAGCAGTTTAGAGGCAGAGGGAGGCTACACCTTC. It yields the protein CASSLEAEGGYTF.

As concerns this clonotype: A read error may produce the germline difference seen at one junction end. The chain uses TRBV4-1 and TRBJ2-7; weak D call: TRBD2 (5 bases). Germline V gene sequence: CDR1 MGHRA, CDR2 YSYEKL. This CDR3 has 16 residues. The chain's CDR3 is CASSQDRVACYYVQYF. CDR3 coding DNA: TGTGCCAGCAGCCAAGATCGGGTAGCGTGCTACTACGTGCAGTACTTC.

Concerning this clonotype itself: The junction and the germline gene differ at one end; a read error may be behind it. This rearrangement joins TRBV28 to TRBJ1-1; 10 nucleotides align to TRBD1. Germline V lookup: CDR1 MDHEN, CDR2 SYDVKM. This CDR3 has 18 residues. The CDR3: CASKDRGTGVGGGTEAFF. CDR3 DNA: TGTGCCAGCAAGGATAGGGGGACAGGGGTTGGAGGGGGCACTGAGGCTTTCTTT.

The chain carries TRBV10-3 and TRBJ2-7; 7 bases fit TRBD2. The CDR3 extends over 14 amino acids. Germline assignment: CDR1 ENHRY and CDR2 SYGVKD. Trimming removed 9 bases from V and 6 bases from J; junction bases left unmatched: 14. The CDR3 here is CAMGGEDGGCEQYF. CDR3 sequence (DNA): TGTGCCATGGGAGGGGAGGATGGCGGCTGCGAGCAGTACTTC.

This clonotype was recorded once. A read error is likely, as this CDR3 ends without the conserved phenylalanine or tryptophan. It is unclear where the CDR3 begins or ends on the DNA, so no DNA is shown, and the CDR3 is as TCRdb lists it. The chain has TRBV11-3 and TRBJ2-7; the DNA was not used to check the table's D call, TRBD1. Looked up from germline, CDR1 is SGHNT and CDR2 is YENEEA. The CDR3 has 13 residues if both end residues are counted. CDR3 sequence: CASNMTGGSEQCL.

This clonotype appeared once. This chain uses TRBV6-5 with TRBJ1-2; TRBD1 is a possible D gene (5 bases). The CDR3 is 13 residues long. Germline assignment: CDR1 MNHEY and CDR2 SVGAGI. V was trimmed by 4 bases and J by 9 bases, leaving 15 bases between them. The CDR3 nucleotides are TGTGCCAGCAGTTCCGGGACGCCTATGAGCTACACCTTC. It codes for CASSSGTPMSYTF.

Comment on this clonotype: This likely comes from a read error, as the CDR3 has no conserved phenylalanine or tryptophan at its end. The chain couples TRBV2 to TRBJ2-7; D may correspond to TRBD1 or TRBD2 (6 bases each). The CDR3 has 14 residues. Germline lookup yields CDR1 SNHLY and CDR2 FYNNEI. V was shortened by 7 bases and J by 3 bases, with 16 bases between the two germline ends. For the CDR3, the DNA is TGTGCCAGCATCCGACAGGAGGGCGGCTACGAGCAGTACCTC. Translation: CASIRQEGGYEQYL.

V gene TRBV20-1 combines with J gene TRBJ2-6; possible D gene TRBD2, 5 bases. Germline V gene lookup returns CDR1 DFQATT and CDR2 SNEGSKA (reference sequence). This CDR3 comprises 19 residues. The CDR3 spells CSAQSRVGDPRSGANVLTF. CDR3 coding DNA: TGCAGCGCCCAGAGTCGGGTCGGGGATCCGCGCTCTGGGGCCAACGTCCTGACTTTC.

Note on this clonotype: The CDR3 end shows no conserved phenylalanine or tryptophan, and so a read error is likely. This rearrangement joins TRBV6-5 to TRBJ2-5, with a possible D match to TRBD1 (6 bases). This CDR3 comprises 15 residues. Germline CDR1 reads MNHEY; CDR2 reads SVGAGI. CDR3 protein: CVSSYSPGVRETQYL. In DNA, the CDR3 is TGTGTCAGCAGTTACTCGCCAGGGGTTAGGGAGACCCAGTACTTA.

This clonotype is termed medium-sized. V is TRBV11-3 and J is TRBJ2-3, with D perhaps matching TRBD2 (7 bases). The CDR3 runs 14 residues. CDR1 is SGHNT and CDR2 is YENEEA in the germline V gene. V was clipped by 5 bases and J by 5 bases, with 14 bases between them. Here the CDR3 reads CASSAGAQKDTQYF. CDR3 coding DNA: TGTGCCAGCAGCGCGGGGGCGCAAAAAGATACGCAGTATTTT. Filled out from reference TRBV11-3 and TRBJ2-3, the complete variable domain reads EAGVVQSPRYKIIEKKQPVAFWCNPISGHNTLYWYLQNLGQGPELLIRYENEEAVDDSQLPKDRFSAERLKGVDSTLKIQPAELGDSAVYLCASSAGAQKDTQYFGPGTRLTVL.

The chain combines TRBV4-1 with TRBJ2-7; D uncertain. The V end was cut by 4 bases, the J end by 7 bases, with 20 bases between. Germline values: CDR1 MGHRA, CDR2 YSYEKL. CDR3 length equals 15 residues. As DNA, the CDR3 is TGCGCCAGCAGCCTCACTGGGGAAGGTAGGAAGGAGCAGTACTTC. Translation: CASSLTGEGRKEQYF.

This clonotype was observed many times. The chain uses TRBV4-1 and TRBJ1-2, with TRBD1 identical over 8 bases. The CDR3 is 16 residues long. V shed 2 bases, J shed 4 bases, and the junction held 9 bases outside the gene matches. Germline CDR1 reads MGHRA; CDR2 reads YSYEKL. CDR3 DNA: TGCGCCAGCAGCCAATCCTCGGGACAGGACACCTATGGCTACACCTTC. It codes for CASSQSSGQDTYGYTF.

This clonotype was recorded once. An end of the junction does not agree with germline; a read error may underlie this. This chain joins TRBV11-2 and TRBJ1-2; D is undetermined. Looked up from germline, CDR1 is SGHAT and CDR2 is FQNNGV. CDR3 length: 13 amino acids. Here the CDR3 DNA reads TGTGCCAGCAGCGTAGACGCCTACTATGGCTACACCTTC. Protein sequence: CASSVDAYYGYTF. The full variable domain, its missing parts supplied by reference TRBV11-2 and TRBJ1-2, is EAGVAQSPRYKIIEKRQSVAFWCNPISGHATLYWYQQILGQGPKLLIQFQNNGVVDDSQLPKDRFSAERLKGVDSTLKIQPAKLEDSAVYLCASSVDAYYGYTFGSGTRLTVV.

Concerning this clonotype: A junction end diverges from the germline sequence, so it may reflect a read error. The CDR3 DNA sequence: TGTGCCAACAGTGAAGGGCTAGCGGCAAATGAGCGGTTCTTC. Encoded protein: CANSEGLAANERFF. The chain recombines TRBV6-1 with TRBJ2-1; 7 positions match TRBD2. The germline gives CDR1 MNHNS, CDR2 SASEGT. CDR3 size: 14 residues.